Reported below is one TCR beta chain. The antigen is undetermined. The data belong to a study of Graves' ophthalmopathy and Graves' hyperthyroidism. Study outcomes and limitations: Among thyroid clonotypes expanded above 0.001 frequency, most also appeared in blood.

Amplifying from RNA transcripts, the study obtained TCR beta CDR3 regions. HTBI primers were used in a first-round RT-PCR, which preceded a second-round multiplex PCR. One entry per CDR3 protein, called by TCRdb with MiXCR from the multiplex PCR reads. The data show 200,000 to 250,000 distinct CDR3 sequences, about a fifth seen once. The CDR3 consists of 14 residues. After removal of 6 bases from V and 5 bases from J, the junction contained 5 bases not matched to a gene. CDR1 is MNHEY, CDR2 SVGEGT, per germline. Orbital computed tomography, together with clinical symptoms, serum thyroxine, TRAb and thyroid ultrasound, was used for diagnosis.

The source material was peripheral blood. This chain uses TRBV6-2 or TRBV6-3 with TRBJ1-1; the match to TRBD1 covers 11 bases. The source of this sequence is a woman between 50 and 59 years old with Graves' ophthalmopathy. In DNA form, the CDR3 reads TGTGCCAGCAGAACTGGGACAGGGGGTACTGAAGCTTTCTTT. This codes for CASRTGTGGTEAFF.